One sample yielded the 31 T cell receptor beta chains listed below, sequenced in a study of T cell repertoires in cytomegalovirus infection. The antigens for these receptors are not known. TCRdb recomputed calls from the reads with MiXCR, one row per CDR3 protein. The sample includes about 110,000 distinct CDR3 sequences, about 40% of them seen just once. The source was CD8+ T cells from cultured PBMCs, collected from culture after CMV antigen stimulation. Receptors were obtained from a human donor in good health (CMV status not recorded). Some clones in this sample may be carry-over from other donors' samples.

The chain is built from TRBV6-2 or TRBV6-3 and TRBJ2-1, with a weak D call TRBD2 (6 bases). Trimming left V 7 bases short and J 2 bases short, with 15 bases between. CDR1 is MNHEY and CDR2 is SVGEGT in the germline V gene. The CDR3 runs to 15 residues. CDR3 region: CASTLGGPAYNEQFF. The CDR3 bases are TGTGCCAGCACCCTGGGGGGACCAGCCTACAATGAGCAGTTCTTC.

CDR3 DNA sequence: TGTGCCAGCAGCCACCCTGATTCCGGAAACACCATATATTTT. Amino acids: CASSHPDSGNTIYF. The chain joins TRBV7-8 to TRBJ1-3; D not certain. Germline V CDR1 and CDR2: SGHVS, FQNEAQ. Trimming shortened V by 5 bases and J by 4 bases, and 12 bases separated the two germline ends. The CDR3 totals 14 residues.

This clonotype showed up just a few times. The chain has TRBV7-2 and TRBJ2-5, with D maybe TRBD2 (5 bases). V was pared by 2 bases and J by 9 bases, with 22 bases between. This CDR3 spans 16 amino acids. Germline assignment: CDR1 SGHTA and CDR2 FQGNSA. The CDR3 here is CASSLSDGIVAQAQYF. The DNA for the CDR3 is TGTGCCAGCAGCTTAAGCGACGGGATTGTGGCTCAGGCCCAGTACTTC.

The V call is TRBV19, the J call TRBJ1-5, with D hard to call. V was cut by 1 base and J by 4 bases, with 2 bases left in between. The CDR3 consists of 12 residues. CDR1 and CDR2 (germline): LNHDA, SQIVND (reference sequence). The CDR3 DNA reads TGTGCCAGTAGTATAGGGAATCAGCCCCAGCATTTT. The encoded protein is CASSIGNQPQHF.

The chain recombines TRBV2 with TRBJ2-2; no reliable D call. CDR3 length: 14 amino acids. Trimming left V 3 bases short and J 5 bases short, with 10 bases between. In germline, CDR1 is SNHLY, CDR2 FYNNEI. The CDR3 coding sequence is TGTGCCAGCAGTGATGTCGGCGCGACCGGGGAGCTGTTTTTT. Encoded protein: CASSDVGATGELFF.

This clonotype was counted between two and nine times. The chain combines TRBV5-6 with TRBJ2-1; TRBD1 agrees at 10 bases. The V gene end was trimmed by 4 bases and the J gene end by 5 bases; junction bases not matched to a gene: 12. This CDR3 contains 17 residues. CDR1 and CDR2 from the germline V gene are SGHDT and YYEEEE. The CDR3 bases are TGTGCCAGCAGCCTATCAACCGGGACAGGGGTTGACAATGAGCAGTTCTTC. It specifies CASSLSTGTGVDNEQFF.

J is TRBJ2-1 and V is TRBV9; 10 bases line up with TRBD2. The CDR3 loop spans 19 amino acids. V shed 0 bases, J shed 0 bases, and the junction held 9 bases outside the gene matches. Germline V CDR1 and CDR2: SGDLS, YYNGEE. The CDR3 coding sequence is TGTGCCAGCAGCGTAGCCGAGCGGGGGGGCTCGAGCTCCTACAATGAGCAGTTCTTC. Translating gives CASSVAERGGSSSYNEQFF.

V and J are TRBV9 and TRBJ2-3; TRBD2 agrees at 7 bases. The CDR3 length is 18 residues. Per germline, CDR1 SGDLS and CDR2 YYNGEE. The J segment lost 0 bases and the V segment lost 4 bases, leaving 14 bases of the junction unmatched. CDR3 region: CASSTQSESGVSTDTQYF. The CDR3 DNA follows: TGTGCCAGCAGCACCCAATCGGAAAGCGGGGTGAGCACAGATACGCAGTATTTT.

V usage is TRBV28 and J usage is TRBJ2-7; D is possibly TRBD2 (6 bases). Germline values: CDR1 MDHEN, CDR2 SYDVKM. The CDR3 consists of 17 residues. Trimming took 5 bases from V and 0 from J, leaving 20 bases between them. CDR3 region: CASSGWSLGGGSYEQYF. The CDR3 DNA reads as TGTGCCAGCAGTGGGTGGTCTCTCGGGGGAGGCTCCTACGAGCAGTACTTC.

This chain joins TRBV5-5 and TRBJ2-1, with D unresolved. V gave up 2 bases and J gave up 7 bases, with 10 bases separating them. The CDR3 runs 13 residues. Germline values: CDR1 SGHKS, CDR2 YYEKEE (reference sequence). Here the CDR3 DNA reads TGTGCCAGCAGCTTTGGGGTCGGGAATGAGCAGTTCTTC. Its protein is CASSFGVGNEQFF.

This rearrangement joins TRBV7-6 to TRBJ2-7; maybe TRBD1 (6 bases). The V end was cut by 5 bases, the J end by 0 bases, with 17 bases between. The length of the CDR3 is 16 residues. CDR1 SGHVS and CDR2 FNYEAQ come from the germline V gene. The CDR3 region is CASSPPGHRNSYEQYF. The CDR3 nucleotides are TGTGCCAGCAGCCCACCGGGACACCGTAACTCCTACGAGCAGTACTTC.

The table lists this clonotype with a few counts. CDR3: CASSPLSGAYEQYF. Here the CDR3 DNA reads TGTGCCAGCAGCCCCCTATCGGGGGCCTACGAGCAGTACTTC. The chain employs TRBV9 and TRBJ2-7, with D perhaps TRBD2 (6 bases). Germline values: CDR1 SGDLS, CDR2 YYNGEE. This CDR3 has 14 amino acids. V was trimmed by 4 bases and J by 2 bases, leaving 13 bases between them.

The chain has TRBV6-5 and TRBJ1-1; possible D gene TRBD1, 5 bases. CDR3 length: 13 residues. Germline V CDR1 and CDR2: MNHEY, SVGAGI. V lost 0 bases and J lost 4, with 6 bases in between. DNA for the CDR3: TGTGCCAGCAGTTACTCCGGGGGCACTGAAGCTTTCTTT. Its protein is CASSYSGGTEAFF.

Notes on this clonotype: This sequence may be a read error, since a much larger clone differs from it by one base. This rearrangement joins TRBV9 to TRBJ2-3; D is undetermined. Germline lookup yields CDR1 SGDLS and CDR2 YYNGEE. The CDR3 totals 13 residues. The CDR3 bases are TGTACCAGCAGCGTAGAAGTCTTAGATACGCAGTATTTT. Translation gives CTSSVEVLDTQYF. The full variable domain, with the rest looked up from reference TRBV9 and TRBJ2-3, is DSGVTQTPKHLITATGQRVTLRCSPRSGDLSVYWYQQSLDQGLQFLIQYYNGEERAKGNILERFSAQQFPDLHSELNLSSLELGDSALYFCTSSVEVLDTQYFGPGTRLTVL.

This clonotype was seen a few times. The chain combines TRBV7-9 with TRBJ2-3; no clear D. Trimming took 3 bases from V and 2 from J, leaving 6 bases between them. The CDR3 covers 13 residues. In germline, CDR1 is SEHNR, CDR2 FQNEAQ (reference sequence). As DNA, the CDR3 is TGTGCCAGCAGCTTGGCCCACACAGATACGCAGTATTTT. Protein product: CASSLAHTDTQYF.

This clonotype showed up many times. This sequence joins TRBV7-2 and TRBJ1-2, with no clear D. Deletions cut 10 bases from V and 4 bases from J, with 7 bases between. The CDR3 loop spans 10 amino acids. Germline V gives CDR1 SGHTA, CDR2 FQGNSA. The DNA of the CDR3 is TGTGCCACCGATACCTATGGCTACACCTTC. It yields the protein CATDTYGYTF.

This clonotype has just a few counts. The chain combines TRBV7-9 with TRBJ2-6, with TRBD1 matching 7 bases. The ends lost 4 bases at V and 2 bases at J; junction bases unmatched: 5. Germline V lookup: CDR1 SEHNR, CDR2 FQNEAQ (reference sequence). This CDR3 spans 16 amino acids. The CDR3 sequence: CASSSPRGTGANVLTF. CDR3 in DNA: TGTGCCAGCAGCTCACCCAGGGGGACTGGGGCCAACGTCCTGACTTTC.

The CDR3 DNA follows: TGCGCCAGCAGCCCAGCAGGGGTCCCCGGGGAGCTGTTTTTT. Encoded protein: CASSPAGVPGELFF. This rearrangement joins TRBV5-1 to TRBJ2-2; tentatively, D is TRBD1 (6 bases). Trimming removed 4 bases at V and 6 bases at J, with 13 bases between. Germline V lookup: CDR1 SGHRS, CDR2 YFSETQ. There are 14 residues in the CDR3.

The chain joins TRBV15 to TRBJ1-6; TRBD1 is a possible D gene (6 bases). CDR3 length: 15 residues. Trimming took 5 bases from V and 9 from J, leaving 17 bases between them. Germline V gene lookup returns CDR1 LNHNV and CDR2 YYDKDF (reference sequence). CDR3 DNA: TGTGCCACCAGCTCCCGGGGGCAGGGGAGTTCACCCCTCCACTTT. Amino acid sequence: CATSSRGQGSSPLHF.

The chain employs TRBV5-4 and TRBJ1-1, with 7 nucleotides matching TRBD1. The V gene's germline CDR1 is SGHNT and CDR2 YYREEE (reference sequence). This CDR3 has 14 residues. V trimming: 0 bases; J trimming: 14 bases; junction bases outside the gene matches: 13. In DNA form, the CDR3 reads TGTGCCAGCAGCTTGGCCCGGCAGGGGGGTTTCATGTTCTTT. This encodes CASSLARQGGFMFF.

The chain is built from TRBV7-4 and TRBJ2-2; D ambiguous. Germline V gene data show CDR1 as SGHVT and CDR2 as SQSDAQ. V was clipped by 5 bases and J by 8 bases, with 21 bases between them. CDR3 length equals 16 residues. This CDR3 reads CASSTRPQHVPGELFF. DNA of the CDR3: TGTGCCAGCAGCACTCGCCCCCAACATGTTCCGGGGGAGCTGTTTTTT.

The rearrangement joins TRBV19 to TRBJ2-7, with 11 nucleotides matching TRBD2. CDR1 and CDR2 from the germline V gene are LNHDA and SQIVND (reference sequence). V lost 5 bases to trimming and J lost 3 bases; unmatched junction nucleotides: 6. The CDR3 is made up of 15 amino acids. This CDR3 is CASSATSGGIYEQYF. The CDR3 bases are TGTGCCAGTAGTGCAACTAGCGGGGGCATCTACGAGCAGTACTTC. Together with reference TRBV19 and TRBJ2-7, the CDR3 gives the full variable domain: DGGITQSPKYLFRKEGQNVTLSCEQNLNHDAMYWYRQDPGQGLRLIYYSQIVNDFQKGDIAEGYSVSREKKESFPLTVTSAQKNPTAFYLCASSATSGGIYEQYFGPGTRLTVT.

In its sample, this clonotype was seen once. This chain uses TRBV4-1 with TRBJ2-1, with 8 bases fitting TRBD2. Germline loops: CDR1 MGHRA, CDR2 YSYEKL. V shed 1 base and J 3 bases; nucleotides not matched to a gene: 5. The CDR3 is 16 amino acids. The CDR3 reads CASSQAGAGVYNEQFF. The CDR3, as DNA: TGCGCCAGCAGCCAAGCGGGAGCGGGGGTCTACAATGAGCAGTTCTTC.

V usage is TRBV19 and J usage is TRBJ1-1, with D possibly matching TRBD1 (5 bases). The CDR3 is made up of 14 amino acids. Germline CDR1 and CDR2: LNHDA and SQIVND (reference sequence). Trimming removed 7 bases at V and 1 base at J, with 13 bases between. The DNA of the CDR3 is TGTGCCAGTAATAGAGGGGCCTCGAACACTGAAGCTTTCTTT. Translating gives CASNRGASNTEAFF.

The chain uses TRBV20-1 and TRBJ2-2; D uncertain. The germline V gene encodes CDR1 DFQATT and CDR2 SNEGSKA (reference sequence). The CDR3 is made up of 14 amino acids. Between the trimmed V and J ends, which lost 0 bases and 5 bases, there was a span of 10 bases. In DNA form, the CDR3 reads TGCAGTGCTAGAGATGGGCAGTATACCGGGGAGCTGTTTTTT. This encodes CSARDGQYTGELFF.

This clonotype was seen at least ten times. This chain links TRBV4-1 with TRBJ2-1; 12 bases map to TRBD2. The junction had 10 bases not matched to a gene; V was cut back by 4 bases and J by 9 bases. Germline V lookup: CDR1 MGHRA, CDR2 YSYEKL. The CDR3 has 16 residues. The CDR3 sequence: CASSPSPSGGAGEQFF. The CDR3 nucleotides read TGCGCCAGCAGCCCAAGTCCTAGCGGGGGGGCAGGTGAGCAGTTCTTC.

The rearrangement joins TRBV2 to TRBJ1-3, with a possible D match to TRBD1 (5 bases). The CDR3 covers 18 residues. V was trimmed by 4 bases and J by 0 bases, leaving 19 bases between them. Per germline, CDR1 SNHLY and CDR2 FYNNEI. The DNA for the CDR3 is TGTGCCAGCAGTGGGGACCGTTCGACTTTGAGCTCTGGAAACACCATATATTTT. It yields the protein CASSGDRSTLSSGNTIYF. Supplemented by reference TRBV2 and TRBJ1-3, the full variable domain reads EPEVTQTPSHQVTQMGQEVILRCVPISNHLYFYWYRQILGQKVEFLVSFYNNEISEKSEIFDDQFSVERPDGSNFTLKIRSTKLEDSAMYFCASSGDRSTLSSGNTIYFGEGSWLTVV.

This clonotype appeared a few times. The V gene is TRBV4-3, the J gene TRBJ1-2; D is unresolved. This CDR3 has 14 residues. Per the germline V gene, CDR1 is LGHNA and CDR2 is YSLEER. Trimming cost V 0 bases and J 3 bases, with 8 bases left between them. The CDR3 coding sequence is TGCGCCAGCAGCCAAGAGACTGGGGACTATGGCTACACCTTC. Its translation: CASSQETGDYGYTF.

This clonotype was observed a few times. The CDR3 region has the DNA TGTGCCACGAGGGGCGGGAATGGCTACACCTTC. This gives the protein CATRGGNGYTF. V gene TRBV12-3 or TRBV12-4 combines with J gene TRBJ1-2; D might be TRBD1 (5 bases). Trimming removed 10 bases at V and 6 bases at J, with 12 bases between. CDR3 length: 11 amino acids.

This clonotype was seen repeatedly, ten times or more. The chain uses TRBV7-9 and TRBJ2-7; D is possibly TRBD2 (6 bases). Trimming shortened V by 5 bases and J by 6 bases, and 20 bases separated the two germline ends. The germline gives CDR1 SEHNR, CDR2 FQNEAQ (reference sequence). This CDR3 has 15 residues. In nucleotides, the CDR3 is TGTGCCAGCAGCCATACCAGGGAGGAGGGTCCCGAGCAGTACTTC. It encodes CASSHTREEGPEQYF.

The rearrangement uses TRBV7-4 and TRBJ1-4; D might be TRBD1 (6 bases). Trimming took 3 bases from V and 3 from J, leaving 14 bases between them. Per germline, CDR1 SGHVT and CDR2 SQSDAQ. The CDR3 extends over 16 amino acids. CDR3 bases: TGTGCCAGCAGCTTCGCCCCAGGGGAACCTAATGAAAAACTGTTTTTT. Its protein product is CASSFAPGEPNEKLFF.